This note documents a single T cell receptor beta chain sequence. This specimen belongs to a study of OX40 agonist ivuxolimab in advanced cancers. The germline V gene has CDR1 SNHLY and CDR2 FYNNEI. The CDR3 covers 18 residues. V was pared by 2 bases and J by 0 bases, with 18 bases between. Using immunoSEQ multiplex PCR, the repertoire was profiled, and TCRdb retains in-frame clones only, with some absent. This table holds fewer than 65,000 clones, around 91% found once. This chain uses TRBV2 with TRBJ2-3; D possibly corresponds to TRBD2 (5 bases). Sequencing was performed on CD4+ or CD8+ T cells sorted from blood, taken in a trial of the OX40 agonist ivuxolimab. The receptor was derived from an adult with an advanced solid tumor such as melanoma, head and neck, liver or kidney cancer. CDR3 sequence reads: CASSESGLGSSSTDTQYF. The CDR3 DNA sequence: TGTGCCAGCAGTGAAAGCGGATTGGGGAGTAGTAGCACAGATACGCAGTATTTT.